The TCR beta chain described here comes from a study of OX40 agonist ivuxolimab in advanced cancers. For context, the study as a whole: Ivuxolimab was a fully human IgG2 agonistic monoclonal antibody targeting the costimulatory receptor OX40 (CD134). Intravenous ivuxolimab was administered to patients every 2 weeks at six dose levels: 0.01, 0.1, 0.3, 1.5, 3 and 10 mg/kg. Of the roughly 51 patients in dose escalation, 19 had hepatocellular carcinoma, about 15 had melanoma, 9 had renal cell carcinoma and 9 had head and neck cancer. In the dose-escalation cohort, 82.7% of patients were male, and the mean age was around 60 years, with a range of about 20 to 79. Prior anti-PD-1, anti-PD-L1 or anti-CTLA-4 therapy was permitted, and approximately 42% of dose-escalation patients had received checkpoint inhibitors. Partial responses occurred in three dose-escalation patients: two with cutaneous melanoma and one with hepatocellular carcinoma. The purpose of peripheral TCRbeta sequencing was to test whether ivuxolimab changed TCR sequence diversity and led to clonal T-cell expansion. The paper describes the monotherapy dose-escalation part (N of about 50 patients) of the phase I trial of ivuxolimab.

About this clone itself: Its antigen is still unknown. Nothing much larger sits one base from this clone, and base qualities are not available.

Patients with a history of autoimmune disease or receiving systemic immunosuppression were excluded from the trial. Peripheral blood for TCR sequencing was drawn from every dose cohort at baseline, at cycle 4 day 1 and at cycle 7 day 1. Samples came from an open-label, multicenter, first-in-human phase I dose-escalation trial of ivuxolimab. Adults with locally advanced or metastatic melanoma, renal cell, hepatocellular, or head and neck squamous cell carcinoma were enrolled in the trial. Before TCR sequencing, CD4+ and CD8+ T cells were separately sorted from peripheral blood. The V end gives up 5 bases and the J end 4 bases, leaving 7 bases in the junction not matched to a gene. The CDR3, from cysteine to phenylalanine, totals 14 residues. The retained sequence is limited to the CDR3, 42 bases, with the frame set at the first base. CDR1 and CDR2 were assigned from the germline V gene (reference sequence) as SGHAT and FQDESV.

For sequencing of the TCRbeta CDR3 region, genomic DNA was extracted from the sorted cells. The immunoSEQ Assay was used for sequencing of TCRbeta CDR3 regions. In its TCRdb copy, this immuneACCESS table keeps in-frame sequences only and misses some clones. Where compared with another copy, unresolved V genes explain less than half of these, and the others have no known cause. This sample comprises about 49,000 clones, 75% to 80% of them detected only once. The ten biggest clones cover over 7% of the sample. Results and caveats for the whole study, not just this receptor: At doses of 0.1 to 3.0 mg/kg, clonal expansion of both CD4+ and CD8+ T cells in blood was seen between baseline and week 6. The antigen specificity of the peripheral T cells that underwent clonal expansion was not determined. After ivuxolimab, more expanded clones were found on average in CD8+ T cells than in CD4+ T cells. In the 0.1-3.0 mg/kg groups, partial responders had among the lowest normalized peripheral clonal expansion, particularly in CD8+ T cells. Low levels of normalized T-cell clonal expansion were also seen in some patients who did not respond.

The source was CD4+ or CD8+ T cells sorted from blood, collected in a trial of the OX40 agonist ivuxolimab. The receptor was isolated from an adult with an advanced solid tumor such as melanoma, head and neck, liver or kidney cancer. The V gene is TRBV11-1 and the J gene is TRBJ2-7; 8 bases in between match TRBD2. In nucleotide form, the sequence is TGTGCCAGCAGCCCCTTACTAGCGGCTTACGAGCAGTACTTC. Its protein product is CASSPLLAAYEQYF.